Listed below are T cell receptor beta chains from one sample, sequenced in a study of blood T cell repertoires in COVID-19. Profiling relied on immunoSEQ multiplex PCR, and the TCRdb table lists in-frame clones only, not all of them. The sample shows about 140,000 clones, roughly 81% of them seen only once. The sample taken for sequencing was peripheral blood. The receptors were gathered from a human donor with acute or convalescent COVID-19. The donor label of this sample is uncertain. CDR3s include the opening cysteine and the closing phenylalanine or tryptophan. Each record gives: J gene, D gene, CDR3 length, clone size, V gene, CDR3 protein, CDR3 DNA. D genes are given only for firm matches. Some rows mark clone size as missing; the rest say once, few, many or name a class of expanded clone.

j_call: TRBJ2-5; d_call: TRBD1; cdr3_length: 16; clone_size: -; v_call: TRBV18; cdr3_aa: CASSLNEVQGPETQYF; cdr3_nt: TGTGCCAGCTCGTTAAACGAGGTACAGGGGCCGGAGACCCAGTACTTC
j_call: TRBJ1-4; d_call: -; cdr3_length: 14; clone_size: few; v_call: TRBV9; cdr3_aa: CASSVDRLGEKLFF; cdr3_nt: TGTGCCAGCAGCGTAGACCGACTCGGTGAAAAACTGTTTTTT
j_call: TRBJ1-3; d_call: TRBD1; cdr3_length: 14; clone_size: -; v_call: TRBV18; cdr3_aa: CASSRGQPGNTIYF; cdr3_nt: TGTGCCAGCTCACGGGGACAGCCTGGAAACACCATATATTTT
j_call: TRBJ1-4; d_call: -; cdr3_length: 13; clone_size: -; v_call: TRBV19; cdr3_aa: CASSISGAEKLFF; cdr3_nt: TGTGCCAGTAGTATTTCAGGGGCGGAAAAACTGTTTTTT
j_call: TRBJ2-7; d_call: -; cdr3_length: 13; clone_size: -; v_call: TRBV27; cdr3_aa: CASSLEGNYEQYF; cdr3_nt: TGTGCCAGCAGTTTAGAGGGCAACTACGAGCAGTACTTC
j_call: TRBJ1-4; d_call: TRBD1; cdr3_length: 15; clone_size: -; v_call: TRBV5-4; cdr3_aa: CASSQQGQGNEKLFF; cdr3_nt: TGTGCCAGCAGCCAACAGGGACAGGGGAATGAAAAACTGTTTTTT
j_call: TRBJ2-7; d_call: TRBD2; cdr3_length: 14; clone_size: -; v_call: TRBV30; cdr3_aa: CAWSPRGVTYEQYF; cdr3_nt: TGTGCCTGGAGTCCCCGGGGGGTTACCTACGAGCAGTACTTC
j_call: TRBJ1-2; d_call: -; cdr3_length: 16; clone_size: once; v_call: TRBV9; cdr3_aa: CASSGLHRALDYGYTF; cdr3_nt: TGTGCCAGCAGCGGTCTTCACAGGGCACTAGACTATGGCTACACCTTC
j_call: TRBJ1-2; d_call: -; cdr3_length: 11; clone_size: -; v_call: TRBV28; cdr3_aa: CASRRNYGYTF; cdr3_nt: TGTGCCAGCAGGCGGAACTATGGCTACACCTTC
j_call: TRBJ1-3; d_call: TRBD1; cdr3_length: 15; clone_size: -; v_call: TRBV7-2; cdr3_aa: CASSRGQGKGNTIYF; cdr3_nt: TGTGCCAGCAGCCGGGGACAGGGGAAAGGAAACACCATATATTTT
j_call: TRBJ2-1; d_call: TRBD1; cdr3_length: 13; clone_size: few; v_call: TRBV11-1; cdr3_aa: CASSHGQVLEQFF; cdr3_nt: TGTGCCAGCAGCCACGGACAGGTTTTGGAGCAGTTCTTC
j_call: TRBJ1-1; d_call: TRBD1; cdr3_length: 17; clone_size: -; v_call: TRBV27; cdr3_aa: CASSLGTGGASYTEAFF; cdr3_nt: TGTGCCAGCAGTTTAGGGACAGGGGGCGCGTCGTACACTGAAGCTTTCTTT
j_call: TRBJ1-3; d_call: -; cdr3_length: 15; clone_size: -; v_call: TRBV5-4; cdr3_aa: CASSLGGDSGNTIYF; cdr3_nt: TGTGCCAGCAGCTTGGGGGGGGACTCTGGAAACACCATATATTTT
j_call: TRBJ2-3; d_call: -; cdr3_length: 14; clone_size: -; v_call: TRBV27; cdr3_aa: CASSLSPRPDTQYF; cdr3_nt: TGTGCCAGCAGTTTATCGCCTAGGCCAGATACGCAGTATTTT
j_call: TRBJ2-3; d_call: -; cdr3_length: 14; clone_size: -; v_call: TRBV23-1; cdr3_aa: CATQRSKSTDTQYF; cdr3_nt: TGCGCCACCCAGCGCAGCAAGAGCACAGATACGCAGTATTTT
j_call: TRBJ1-5; d_call: TRBD1; cdr3_length: 15; clone_size: -; v_call: TRBV5-6; cdr3_aa: CASSSGQRTNQPQHF; cdr3_nt: TGTGCCAGCAGCTCGGGACAGAGGACCAATCAGCCCCAGCATTTT
j_call: TRBJ1-3; d_call: -; cdr3_length: 13; clone_size: few; v_call: TRBV6-5; cdr3_aa: CATEGVAGNTIYF; cdr3_nt: TGTGCCACGGAAGGGGTGGCTGGAAACACCATATATTTT
j_call: TRBJ1-2; d_call: TRBD1; cdr3_length: 19; clone_size: -; v_call: TRBV10-3; cdr3_aa: CAIRDPGQGPSSANYGYTF; cdr3_nt: TGTGCCATCCGAGACCCGGGACAGGGACCCTCCTCGGCTAACTATGGCTACACCTTC
j_call: TRBJ2-3; d_call: -; cdr3_length: 16; clone_size: -; v_call: TRBV6-2/TRBV6-3; cdr3_aa: CASSYSRTTSTDTQYF; cdr3_nt: TGTGCCAGCAGTTACTCGCGGACAACTAGCACAGATACGCAGTATTTT
j_call: TRBJ2-5; d_call: TRBD2; cdr3_length: 16; clone_size: -; v_call: TRBV11-2; cdr3_aa: CASSLREGRGRETQYF; cdr3_nt: TGTGCCAGCAGCTTACGGGAGGGCAGGGGAAGGGAGACCCAGTACTTC
j_call: TRBJ2-2; d_call: TRBD2; cdr3_length: 16; clone_size: few; v_call: TRBV10-3; cdr3_aa: CAINFVAGGRTGELFF; cdr3_nt: TGTGCCATTAATTTTGTAGCGGGGGGCCGAACCGGGGAGCTGTTTTTT
j_call: TRBJ1-6; d_call: -; cdr3_length: 16; clone_size: -; v_call: TRBV3-1/TRBV3-2; cdr3_aa: CASSQDPRNRNSPLHF; cdr3_nt: TGTGCCAGCAGCCAAGATCCCAGGAATCGGAATTCACCCCTCCACTTT
j_call: TRBJ2-3; d_call: -; cdr3_length: 13; clone_size: -; v_call: TRBV3-1/TRBV3-2; cdr3_aa: CASSSRVTDTQYF; cdr3_nt: TGTGCCAGCAGCTCCAGGGTCACAGATACGCAGTATTTT
j_call: TRBJ2-3; d_call: TRBD2; cdr3_length: 17; clone_size: -; v_call: TRBV7-3; cdr3_aa: CASSADLAGGSTDTQYF; cdr3_nt: TGTGCCAGCAGCGCCGACCTAGCGGGAGGCAGCACAGATACGCAGTATTTT
j_call: TRBJ2-4; d_call: -; cdr3_length: 13; clone_size: -; v_call: TRBV28; cdr3_aa: CAIQGGTKNIQYF; cdr3_nt: TGTGCCATCCAAGGGGGAACCAAAAACATTCAGTACTTC
j_call: TRBJ1-5; d_call: -; cdr3_length: 15; clone_size: -; v_call: TRBV4-1; cdr3_aa: CASSQGLDGIQPQHF; cdr3_nt: TGCGCCAGCAGCCAAGGTCTTGACGGGATTCAGCCCCAGCATTTT
j_call: TRBJ1-5; d_call: -; cdr3_length: 15; clone_size: -; v_call: TRBV4-2; cdr3_aa: CASSQDRGGSQPQHF; cdr3_nt: TGTGCCAGCAGCCAAGATCGTGGAGGGAGTCAGCCCCAGCATTTT
j_call: TRBJ2-7; d_call: TRBD2; cdr3_length: 16; clone_size: -; v_call: TRBV6-5; cdr3_aa: CASSYYSSGDSYEQYF; cdr3_nt: TGTGCCAGCAGTTACTACTCCAGCGGGGATTCCTACGAGCAGTACTTC
j_call: TRBJ1-1; d_call: TRBD1; cdr3_length: 15; clone_size: -; v_call: TRBV6-5; cdr3_aa: CASSRTGSMNTEAFF; cdr3_nt: TGTGCCAGCAGTAGGACAGGAAGTATGAACACTGAAGCTTTCTTT
j_call: TRBJ2-2; d_call: TRBD1; cdr3_length: 15; clone_size: -; v_call: TRBV7-6; cdr3_aa: CASSSQGLGTGELFF; cdr3_nt: TGTGCCAGCAGCTCACAGGGGTTGGGCACCGGGGAGCTGTTTTTT
j_call: TRBJ1-4; d_call: -; cdr3_length: 14; clone_size: few; v_call: TRBV2; cdr3_aa: CASSQTGWSEKLFF; cdr3_nt: TGTGCCAGCAGTCAAACAGGGTGGAGTGAAAAACTGTTTTTT
j_call: TRBJ2-3; d_call: -; cdr3_length: 15; clone_size: -; v_call: TRBV7-2; cdr3_aa: CASSPQLAAADTQYF; cdr3_nt: TGTGCCAGCAGCCCTCAATTAGCGGCGGCAGATACGCAGTATTTT
j_call: TRBJ1-3; d_call: -; cdr3_length: 16; clone_size: -; v_call: TRBV18; cdr3_aa: CASSLEAGFGGNTIYF; cdr3_nt: TGTGCCAGCTCACTCGAGGCGGGATTCGGTGGAAACACCATATATTTT
j_call: TRBJ2-1; d_call: TRBD2; cdr3_length: 15; clone_size: once; v_call: TRBV3-1/TRBV3-2; cdr3_aa: CASSRAGVGRNEQFF; cdr3_nt: TGTGCCAGCAGCAGAGCGGGAGTTGGTCGCAATGAGCAGTTCTTC
j_call: TRBJ1-1; d_call: -; cdr3_length: 14; clone_size: -; v_call: TRBV29-1; cdr3_aa: CSVGAGKANTEAFF; cdr3_nt: TGCAGCGTTGGGGCAGGGAAGGCGAACACTGAAGCTTTCTTT
j_call: TRBJ1-5; d_call: -; cdr3_length: 14; clone_size: -; v_call: TRBV7-9; cdr3_aa: CASSFAESNQPQHF; cdr3_nt: TGTGCCAGCAGCTTCGCAGAAAGCAATCAGCCCCAGCATTTT
j_call: TRBJ1-1; d_call: TRBD1; cdr3_length: 15; clone_size: -; v_call: TRBV5-4; cdr3_aa: CASSLGTGKSTEAFF; cdr3_nt: TGTGCCAGCAGTCTAGGGACAGGGAAGAGCACTGAAGCTTTCTTT
j_call: TRBJ2-5; d_call: TRBD2; cdr3_length: 17; clone_size: -; v_call: TRBV5-1; cdr3_aa: CASSLGSSGGSGETQYF; cdr3_nt: TGCGCCAGCAGCTTGGGCTCTAGCGGGGGATCAGGGGAGACCCAGTACTTC
j_call: TRBJ1-3; d_call: TRBD1; cdr3_length: 13; clone_size: -; v_call: TRBV7-2; cdr3_aa: CASSLVIRGPVYF; cdr3_nt: TGTGCCAGCAGCTTAGTAATTAGGGGGCCTGTATATTTT
j_call: TRBJ2-1; d_call: TRBD1; cdr3_length: 13; clone_size: -; v_call: TRBV7-8; cdr3_aa: CASSLIRGNEQFF; cdr3_nt: TGTGCCAGCAGCTTGATCAGGGGGAATGAGCAGTTCTTC
j_call: TRBJ2-1; d_call: TRBD2; cdr3_length: 16; clone_size: once; v_call: TRBV11-2; cdr3_aa: CASSLSLSGAYNEQFF; cdr3_nt: TGTGCCAGCAGCTTAAGTCTTAGCGGGGCCTACAATGAGCAGTTCTTC
j_call: TRBJ2-1; d_call: -; cdr3_length: 11; clone_size: once; v_call: TRBV6-6; cdr3_aa: CASSYSGGWFF; cdr3_nt: TGTGCCAGCAGTTACTCGGGGGGTTGGTTCTTC
j_call: TRBJ1-1; d_call: -; cdr3_length: 14; clone_size: -; v_call: TRBV5-4; cdr3_aa: CASSLEAGYTEAFF; cdr3_nt: TGTGCCAGCAGCTTGGAAGCGGGTTACACTGAAGCTTTCTTT
j_call: TRBJ1-2; d_call: -; cdr3_length: 12; clone_size: -; v_call: TRBV2; cdr3_aa: CASSELGGGYTF; cdr3_nt: TGTGCCAGCAGTGAGCTAGGCGGGGGCTACACCTTC
j_call: TRBJ1-2; d_call: -; cdr3_length: 13; clone_size: -; v_call: TRBV3-1/TRBV3-2; cdr3_aa: CASSLRVGGGYTF; cdr3_nt: TGTGCCAGCAGTCTAAGAGTCGGGGGAGGCTACACCTTC
j_call: TRBJ2-2; d_call: TRBD2; cdr3_length: 15; clone_size: -; v_call: TRBV5-4; cdr3_aa: CASSSGTSDTGELFF; cdr3_nt: TGTGCCAGCAGCTCCGGGACTAGCGACACCGGGGAGCTGTTTTTT
j_call: TRBJ1-1; d_call: -; cdr3_length: 15; clone_size: -; v_call: TRBV5-1; cdr3_aa: CASSREGTSNTEAFF; cdr3_nt: TGCGCCAGCAGCCGGGAAGGGACTTCGAACACTGAAGCTTTCTTT
j_call: TRBJ1-6; d_call: TRBD1; cdr3_length: 15; clone_size: -; v_call: TRBV4-1; cdr3_aa: CASSQDTGENSPLHF; cdr3_nt: TGCGCCAGCAGCCAAGATACAGGGGAAAATTCACCCCTCCACTTT
j_call: TRBJ1-2; d_call: -; cdr3_length: 12; clone_size: -; v_call: TRBV11-2; cdr3_aa: CASREGGYGYTF; cdr3_nt: TGTGCCAGCCGCGAAGGGGGCTATGGCTACACCTTC
j_call: TRBJ1-4; d_call: -; cdr3_length: 14; clone_size: -; v_call: TRBV4-3; cdr3_aa: CASSQDQTGEKLFF; cdr3_nt: TGCGCCAGCAGCCAAGATCAAACAGGTGAAAAACTGTTTTTT
j_call: TRBJ1-5; d_call: -; cdr3_length: 16; clone_size: -; v_call: TRBV2; cdr3_aa: CASRGLREESNQPQHF; cdr3_nt: TGTGCCAGCAGAGGACTCAGGGAGGAGAGCAATCAGCCCCAGCATTTT
j_call: TRBJ1-1; d_call: -; cdr3_length: 13; clone_size: -; v_call: TRBV6-5; cdr3_aa: CASSRGQSYGAFF; cdr3_nt: TGTGCCAGCAGCCGAGGACAGTCGTACGGGGCTTTCTTT
j_call: TRBJ2-5; d_call: TRBD2; cdr3_length: 18; clone_size: -; v_call: TRBV13; cdr3_aa: CASSQLGLAGQFQETQYF; cdr3_nt: TGTGCCAGCAGCCAACTGGGACTAGCGGGCCAATTCCAAGAGACCCAGTACTTC
j_call: TRBJ2-3; d_call: TRBD2; cdr3_length: 18; clone_size: -; v_call: TRBV11-3; cdr3_aa: CASSLERTSGGLTHTQYF; cdr3_nt: TGTGCCAGCAGCTTAGAGAGGACTAGCGGGGGACTCACACATACGCAGTATTTT
j_call: TRBJ1-2; d_call: TRBD1; cdr3_length: 15; clone_size: -; v_call: TRBV7-9; cdr3_aa: CASSSGTGGPYGYTF; cdr3_nt: TGTGCCAGCAGCTCCGGGACAGGGGGGCCGTATGGCTACACCTTC
j_call: TRBJ1-4; d_call: -; cdr3_length: 14; clone_size: -; v_call: TRBV5-6; cdr3_aa: CASSLRKREEKLFF; cdr3_nt: TGTGCCAGCAGCTTGAGAAAGCGGGAGGAAAAACTGTTTTTT
j_call: TRBJ2-5; d_call: TRBD2; cdr3_length: 15; clone_size: -; v_call: TRBV27; cdr3_aa: CASSLWLAGLETQYF; cdr3_nt: TGTGCCAGCAGTTTATGGCTAGCGGGGCTAGAGACCCAGTACTTC
j_call: TRBJ2-2; d_call: -; cdr3_length: 14; clone_size: -; v_call: TRBV6-2/TRBV6-3; cdr3_aa: CASSPDSNTGELFF; cdr3_nt: TGTGCCAGCAGCCCCGACAGTAACACCGGGGAGCTGTTTTTT